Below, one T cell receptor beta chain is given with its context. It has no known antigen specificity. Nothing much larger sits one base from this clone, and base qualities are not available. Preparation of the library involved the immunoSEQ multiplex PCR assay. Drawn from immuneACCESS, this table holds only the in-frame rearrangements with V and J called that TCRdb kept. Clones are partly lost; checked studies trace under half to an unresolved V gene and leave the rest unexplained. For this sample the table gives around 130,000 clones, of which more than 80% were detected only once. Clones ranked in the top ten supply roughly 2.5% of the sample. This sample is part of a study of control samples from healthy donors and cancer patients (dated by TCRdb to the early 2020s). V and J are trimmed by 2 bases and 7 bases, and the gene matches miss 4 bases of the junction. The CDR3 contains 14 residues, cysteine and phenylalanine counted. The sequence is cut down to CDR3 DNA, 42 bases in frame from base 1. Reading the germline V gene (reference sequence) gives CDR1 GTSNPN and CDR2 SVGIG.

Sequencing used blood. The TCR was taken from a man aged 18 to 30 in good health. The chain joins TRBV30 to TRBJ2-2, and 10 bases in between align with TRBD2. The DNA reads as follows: TGTGCCTGGAGTACCGGGACTAGCGTCGGGGAGCTGTTTTTT. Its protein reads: CAWSTGTSVGELFF.